This T cell receptor beta chain is drawn from a study of blood T cell repertoires in COVID-19. Study-wide context: PBMCs, B-cell-depleted T cells, or T cells were the source of the cDNA or gDNA that made up the material.

The method was immunoSEQ multiplex PCR; TCRdb's version includes in-frame clones alone and lacks a portion of them. This table holds about 230,000 clones, about four fifths found once. Germline V gives CDR1 MDHEN, CDR2 SYDVKM. J gave up 6 bases and V 5 bases, and 8 bases lay outside the gene matches. The CDR3 has 14 amino acids. The Seattle patients, enrolled during active infection, were followed longitudinally. This sequence joins TRBV28 and TRBJ2-3, with 7 bases that match TRBD1. The sequenced sample consisted of peripheral blood. The clonotype comes from a woman over 75 with COVID-19, enrolled during active disease. The CDR3 sequence: CASSQRRDSDTQYF. CDR3 nucleotides: TGTGCCAGCAGTCAACGCCGGGACAGTGATACGCAGTATTTT.